This T cell receptor beta chain is drawn from a study of blood T cell repertoires in COVID-19. Study information: The United States, Italy and Spain provided the acute and convalescent COVID-19 samples.

Seattle enrolled patients during active infection and tracked them longitudinally. In the original workflow: It was from reference gene primer amplification that nucleated cell counts were estimated. Assay: immunoSEQ multiplex PCR; the TCRdb copy retains only in-frame clones and omits some. The DNA gave D and trimming, while V, J and clone size come from that table. The sample has some 520,000 clones; roughly 87% are singletons. Germline V CDR1 and CDR2: MNHEY, SVGAGI. With V trimmed by 2 bases and J by 3 bases, 6 bases remained unmatched. The CDR3 is 15 residues long. The sequenced material came from peripheral blood. V usage is TRBV6-5 and J usage is TRBJ2-7; 8 positions match TRBD1. The source of this sequence is a man aged 18 to 29 with COVID-19, enrolled during active disease. The CDR3 sequence is CASSYQPGTGYEQYF. In nucleotides, the CDR3 is TGTGCCAGCAGTTACCAACCCGGGACAGGCTACGAGCAGTACTTC.